Here is one TCR beta chain with its context. The sample comes from a study of blood T cell repertoires in COVID-19. About the research overall: Samples of COVID-19 (acute and convalescent) were obtained from the United States, Italy and Spain. T cells, B-cell-depleted T cells, or PBMCs provided the cDNA or gDNA that served as material.

This CDR3 has 14 amino acids. V trimming: 7 bases; J trimming: 3 bases; junction bases outside the gene matches: 7. Germline CDR1 SQVTM, CDR2 ANQGSEA. Authors' analysis steps: Amplification with reference gene primers provided the estimates of nucleated cell counts. TCRdb's copy holds only in-frame clones and misses some; the assay was immunoSEQ multiplex PCR. That table gives V, J and clone size, and the DNA gave D and trimming. The data show about 49,000 clones, about 86% seen once. Material: peripheral blood. This chain uses TRBV29-1 with TRBJ1-5, with 9 bases identical to TRBD1. The TCR comes from a man aged 35 to 55 with active COVID-19. The CDR3 nucleotides read TGCAGCGCAGCGGGACAGGGAATCAATCAGCCCCAGCATTTT. Residues: CSAAGQGINQPQHF.